The 31 T cell receptor beta chains reported below all come from one sample, sequenced in a study of glioma-infiltrating T cells. Amplification of TCR alpha and beta CDR3 regions from RNA used iRepertoire nested multiplex PCR. A single record per CDR3 protein comes from TCRdb applying MiXCR to the multiplex PCR reads. The data contain approximately 120,000 distinct CDR3 sequences, more than 20% of them singletons. The material sequenced was glioma tissue, nonneoplastic brain tissue, or PBMCs (not recorded which). The receptors were sampled from a human donor with low-grade glioma or glioblastoma, undergoing nonglioma brain surgery, or in good health (not recorded which).

This clonotype is a singleton in its sample. A read error is possible here, since a much larger clone lies one base away. The chain employs TRBV12-3 or TRBV12-4 and TRBJ1-2; D gene ambiguous. V lost 8 bases and J 7 bases, leaving 14 bases between the germline ends. The CDR3 is 12 residues long. The CDR3, as DNA: TGTGCCAGCGGTCCCGGGAGCTGTGGCTACACCTTC. Its translation: CASGPGSCGYTF.

A word on this clonotype: A much larger clonotype is one base distant, so this may be a read error. This chain connects TRBV7-2 to TRBJ2-7; 9 nucleotides agree with TRBD2. In germline, CDR1 is SGHTA, CDR2 FQGNSA. J lost 0 bases, V lost 5 bases, and 8 bases had no gene match. The CDR3 length is 16 residues. CDR3 loop: CASSRGAGGGSYEQYF. CDR3 DNA sequence: TGTGCCAGCAGCCGGGGAGCGGGAGGTGGCTCCTACGAGCAGTACTTC.

Remarks on this clonotype: A much larger clone differs by one base, so this may be a read error. The chain carries TRBV10-3 and TRBJ2-3, with D hard to call. The CDR3 is 15 residues long. Germline loops: CDR1 ENHRY, CDR2 SYGVKD. Trimming removed 6 bases from V and 1 base from J, with 14 bases in between. For the CDR3, the DNA is TGTGCCATCAGGATCGAATCCCGCCGCACAGATACGCAGTATTTT. Residues: CAIRIESRRTDTQYF.

This clonotype came up many times. The chain links TRBV4-3 to TRBJ2-1; D is tentatively TRBD1 or TRBD2 (5 bases each). Germline V lookup: CDR1 LGHNA, CDR2 YSLEER. The CDR3 consists of 14 residues. V shed 4 bases and J shed 9 bases, with 16 bases lying between them. CDR3 bases: TGCGCCAGCAGCCGACAGAGGGGTACTGGTGAGCAGTTCTTC. Translated, it gives CASSRQRGTGEQFF.

To note about this clonotype: A much larger clone is a single base away; this may be a read error. The DNA for the CDR3 is TGTGCCAGCGAGAGGACGCCGGCGACCTACGGGCAGTACTTC. It codes for CASERTPATYGQYF. This chain uses TRBV6-1 with TRBJ2-7, with D unresolved. Germline CDR1 MNHNS, CDR2 SASEGT. The CDR3 length is 14 residues.

The V gene is TRBV19, the J gene TRBJ2-7; D is unresolved. Per germline, CDR1 LNHDA and CDR2 SQIVND (reference sequence). This CDR3 spans 14 amino acids. Trimming pared 5 bases from V and 5 bases from J, leaving 16 bases between. The CDR3 loop is CASSAQGLVNEQYF. The DNA of the CDR3 is TGTGCCAGTAGTGCCCAAGGGCTTGTTAACGAGCAGTACTTC.

At least ten counts were recorded for this clonotype. The chain combines TRBV20-1 with TRBJ1-2; D gene unclear. V was cut by 0 bases and J by 7 bases, with 6 bases left in between. Germline CDR1 is DFQATT and CDR2 is SNEGSKA (reference sequence). This CDR3 is built from 11 residues. CDR3: CSARELGGYTF. The CDR3 DNA sequence: TGCAGTGCTAGAGAGCTGGGTGGCTACACCTTC.

With respect to this clonotype: Because it lacks the conserved phenylalanine or tryptophan at the end, this CDR3 is likely a read error. CDR3 loop: CASSLSSYNEQFL. Written as DNA, the CDR3 is TGTGCCAGCAGCCTATCGTCCTACAATGAGCAGTTCTTA. The chain carries TRBV3-1 and TRBJ2-1; D not certain. This CDR3 contains 13 residues. V was cut by 4 bases and J by 1 base, with 5 bases left in between. Germline values: CDR1 LGHDT, CDR2 YNNKEL (reference sequence).

A note on this clonotype: This may be a read error, as it is one base from a much larger clone. This chain uses TRBV10-3 with TRBJ1-5; maybe TRBD1 (5 bases). The length of the CDR3 is 13 residues. Trimming took off 6 bases at V and 5 bases at J, with 11 bases between the two ends. CDR1 ENHRY and CDR2 SYGVKD come from the germline V gene. This CDR3 reads CAIRDSRDQPQHF. The CDR3 DNA sequence: TGTGCCATCAGAGATTCCAGGGATCAGCCCCAGCATTTT.

This clonotype was detected ten times or more. The rearrangement uses TRBV28 and TRBJ1-1; no clear D gene. V lost 4 bases to trimming and J lost 1 base, with 10 bases between them. The CDR3 is made up of 14 amino acids. CDR1 is MDHEN and CDR2 is SYDVKM in the germline V gene. The CDR3 loop is CASSSPDWNTEAFF. DNA of the CDR3: TGTGCCAGCAGTTCCCCAGACTGGAACACTGAAGCTTTCTTT.

This clonotype showed up many times. This sequence joins TRBV6-1 and TRBJ2-3; 10 nucleotides line up with TRBD2. This CDR3 spans 16 amino acids. V shed 5 bases, J shed 6 bases, and the junction held 11 bases outside the gene matches. The germline CDR1 and CDR2 sequences are MNHNS and SASEGT. The CDR3 here is CASSPGVAGGRDTQYF. CDR3 nucleotides: TGTGCCAGCAGTCCGGGCGTAGCGGGAGGAAGGGATACGCAGTATTTT.

This clonotype was observed many times. This chain joins TRBV4-3 and TRBJ2-1; 10 nucleotides align to TRBD2. The V gene end was trimmed by 4 bases and the J gene end by 11 bases; junction bases not matched to a gene: 5. CDR3 length: 13 residues. Germline V CDR1 and CDR2: LGHNA, YSLEER. Here the CDR3 reads CASSPRTSGQQFF. The CDR3 DNA sequence: TGCGCCAGCAGCCCAAGGACTAGCGGTCAGCAGTTCTTC.

This clonotype occurred many times. The chain is built from TRBV6-6 and TRBJ2-4; 7 bases line up with TRBD1. The CDR3 runs to 16 residues. Germline assignment: CDR1 MNHNY and CDR2 SVGAGI (reference sequence). With V trimmed by 2 bases and J by 0 bases, 4 bases remained unmatched. CDR3 amino acids: CASSYQGVVAKNIQYF. Here the CDR3 DNA reads TGTGCCAGCAGTTACCAGGGGGTGGTAGCCAAAAACATTCAGTACTTC.

This clonotype was detected only a few times. The CDR3 protein is CASINWLAGVGNEQFF. The CDR3 coding sequence is TGTGCCAGCATAAACTGGCTGGCGGGAGTGGGAAATGAGCAGTTCTTC. The gene calls are TRBV7-2 and TRBJ2-1; 7 bases line up with TRBD2. Trimming at V came to 7 bases and at J to 7 bases, leaving 16 bases not matched to a gene. Germline V gene data show CDR1 as SGHTA and CDR2 as FQGNSA. There are 16 residues in the CDR3.

This clonotype showed up many times. The CDR3 nucleotides are TGTGCCACGCGACAGGGGTCGTTCTACTCTGGAAACACCATATATTTT. This sequence encodes CATRQGSFYSGNTIYF. The chain combines TRBV6-2 or TRBV6-3 with TRBJ1-3; 8 bases align to TRBD1. Germline V gene data show CDR1 as MNHEY and CDR2 as SVGEGT. This CDR3 is built from 16 residues. V was pared by 10 bases and J by 0 bases, with 11 bases of the junction left unmatched.

This clonotype was seen repeatedly, ten times or more. The rearrangement uses TRBV28 and TRBJ2-1, with D unresolved. Looked up from germline, CDR1 is MDHEN and CDR2 is SYDVKM. CDR3 length: 17 amino acids. Trimming took off 1 base at V and 0 bases at J, with 13 bases between the two ends. This CDR3 reads CASSLSAAGDSYNEQFF. DNA of the CDR3: TGTGCCAGCAGTTTATCGGCGGCTGGTGACTCCTACAATGAGCAGTTCTTC.

This clonotype occurred many times. The chain recombines TRBV27 with TRBJ1-2; 7 nucleotides agree with TRBD1. After removal of 5 bases from V and 8 bases from J, the junction contained 17 bases not matched to a gene. From germline, CDR1 is MNHEY and CDR2 SMNVEV (reference sequence). The CDR3 runs to 16 residues. Here the CDR3 DNA reads TGTGCCAGCAGTCCCCTTGCTAACAGGGGCGAGGAGGGCTACACCTTC. Amino acids: CASSPLANRGEEGYTF.

Details on this clonotype: Given a much more abundant clone one base away, this may be a read error. The J gene is TRBJ2-3, the V gene TRBV4-1, with a weak D call TRBD1 (6 bases). The CDR3 loop spans 15 amino acids. Germline V lookup: CDR1 MGHRA, CDR2 YSYEKL. The V end lost 7 bases, the J end lost 0 bases, and 14 bases lay between the germline ends. CDR3 amino acids: CASILTGHSTDTQYF. CDR3 in DNA: TGCGCCAGCATCCTCACGGGACACAGCACAGATACGCAGTATTTT.

This clonotype was picked up many times. This chain uses TRBV7-8 with TRBJ1-6; perhaps TRBD1 as D (5 bases). The CDR3 is made up of 15 amino acids. The germline gives CDR1 SGHVS, CDR2 FQNEAQ. Trimming left V 1 base short and J 7 bases short, with 11 bases between. The CDR3 protein is CASSLDQGRNSPLHF. The DNA of the CDR3 is TGTGCCAGCAGCTTAGACCAGGGTCGAAATTCACCCCTCCACTTT.

This clonotype was observed a handful of times. J is TRBJ1-5 and V is TRBV30, with 7 bases identical to TRBD1. V gave up 0 bases and J gave up 6 bases; unmatched junction bases: 5. There are 14 residues in the CDR3. Germline assignment: CDR1 GTSNPN and CDR2 SVGIG (reference sequence). This chain's CDR3 is CAWSVLGGGQPQHF. CDR3 sequence (DNA): TGTGCCTGGAGTGTACTAGGGGGCGGTCAGCCCCAGCATTTT.

The chain joins TRBV4-2 to TRBJ2-5; D perhaps matches TRBD2 (5 bases). The germline CDR1 and CDR2 sequences are LGHNA and YNFKEQ. V was trimmed by 1 base and J by 2 bases, leaving 11 bases between them. The CDR3 length is 15 residues. As DNA, the CDR3 is TGTGCCAGCAGCCAAGTCGTGGGAGTGCAAGAGACCCAGTACTTC. It encodes CASSQVVGVQETQYF.

The J gene is TRBJ2-1, the V gene TRBV29-1; D might be TRBD2 (6 bases). The CDR3 contains 18 residues. Germline assignment: CDR1 SQVTM and CDR2 ANQGSEA. V was pared by 3 bases and J by 1 base, with 22 bases between. This chain's CDR3 is CSVDPLAGRVRSYNEQFF. In DNA, the CDR3 is TGCAGCGTTGACCCCCTCGCCGGGAGAGTGAGGTCCTACAATGAGCAGTTCTTC.

This clonotype occurred a few times. This clone may be a read error of a much larger clone one base away. The genes are TRBV2 and TRBJ2-7, with D possibly TRBD1 on 5 matching bases. The ends were cut back, 5 bases at V and 3 bases at J, with 11 bases in the middle. The CDR3 is 13 amino acids. The germline gives CDR1 SNHLY, CDR2 FYNNEI. The CDR3 sequence is CASSKDSLYEQYF. CDR3 bases: TGTGCCAGCAGTAAAGACAGTCTCTACGAGCAGTACTTC.

The V call is TRBV5-5, the J call TRBJ2-2; D perhaps matches TRBD1 (6 bases). CDR3 length: 14 amino acids. Germline CDR1 is SGHKS and CDR2 is YYEKEE (reference sequence). V was clipped by 3 bases and J by 4 bases, with 10 bases between them. CDR3: CASSSGQLTGELFF. CDR3 DNA sequence: TGTGCCAGCAGCTCCGGACAGCTCACCGGGGAGCTGTTTTTT.

Concerning this clonotype: A much larger clone differs by one base, so this may be a read error. Here the CDR3 omits its conserved ending phenylalanine or tryptophan, so a read error is the likely source. CDR3 protein: CASSFTPGHSYNEQFC. In DNA, the CDR3 is TGTGCCAGCAGTTTTACCCCGGGACATTCCTACAATGAGCAGTTCTGC. The chain carries TRBV6-9 and TRBJ2-1; D may be TRBD1 (6 bases). Germline V CDR1 and CDR2: MNHGY, SVAAGI. This CDR3 has 16 amino acids. The V end lost 4 bases, the J end lost 1 base, and 14 bases lay between the germline ends.

As to this clonotype: A much larger clone lies a single base off, so this may be a read error. V usage is TRBV19 and J usage is TRBJ2-1; a weak D match, TRBD1 (7 bases). Germline lookup yields CDR1 LNHDA and CDR2 SQIVND (reference sequence). Between the trimmed V and J ends, which lost 4 bases and 8 bases, there was a span of 18 bases. This CDR3 is built from 15 residues. DNA for the CDR3: TGTGCCAGTAGTACAGGGGGGAGTCCGGGAGATGAGCAGTTCTTC. It codes for CASSTGGSPGDEQFF.

This clonotype was found many times. The junction shows a germline mismatch at one end, possibly a read error. The chain joins TRBV3-1 to TRBJ1-5; D is unresolved. This CDR3 spans 13 amino acids. Germline V CDR1 and CDR2: LGHDT, YNNKEL (reference sequence). CDR3 in amino acids: CASSQDSNQPQHF. The DNA of the CDR3 is TGTGCCAGCAGTCAAGATAGCAATCAGCCCCAGCATTTT.

This clonotype has a handful of counts. The V gene is TRBV12-3 or TRBV12-4, the J gene TRBJ1-3; 8 bases agree with TRBD1. The CDR3 is 13 amino acids. The ends lost 5 bases at V and 8 bases at J; junction bases unmatched: 5. The CDR3 nucleotides are TGTGCCAGCAGTGAGGGACAGGCTTACACCATATATTTT. This gives the protein CASSEGQAYTIYF.

This chain links TRBV3-1 with TRBJ1-5; D is ambiguous. The V and J ends lost 6 bases and 0 bases respectively, with 9 bases between them. This CDR3 contains 14 residues. Germline values: CDR1 LGHDT, CDR2 YNNKEL (reference sequence). The CDR3 DNA is TGTGCCAGCAGTCGTGCCTATAGCAATCAGCCCCAGCATTTT. Translated: CASSRAYSNQPQHF. The entire variable domain, with the rest obtained from reference TRBV3-1 and TRBJ1-5, is as follows: DTAVSQTPKYLVTQMGNDKSIKCEQNLGHDTMYWYKQDSKKFLKIMFSYNNKELIINETVPNRFSPKSPDKAHLNLHINSLELGDSAVYFCASSRAYSNQPQHFGDGTRLSIL.

This clonotype has a handful of counts. The chain combines TRBV18 with TRBJ2-5; D not resolved. V shed 0 bases and J shed 1 base, with 3 bases lying between them. Germline CDR1 reads KGHSH; CDR2 reads LQKENI. The CDR3 is 13 residues long. The CDR3: CASSPPSQETQYF. CDR3 coding DNA: TGTGCCAGCTCACCACCGTCCCAAGAGACCCAGTACTTC. The variable domain in full, completed from reference TRBV18 and TRBJ2-5, reads NAGVMQNPRHLVRRRGQEARLRCSPMKGHSHVYWYRQLPEEGLKFMVYLQKENIIDESGMPKERFSAEFPKEGPSILRIQQVVRGDSAAYFCASSPPSQETQYFGPGTRLLVL.

This clonotype was observed at least ten times. The rearrangement uses TRBV7-9 and TRBJ2-4; 10 bases are a match to TRBD1. Germline V CDR1 and CDR2: SEHNR, FQNEAQ (reference sequence). V shed 5 bases and J 5 bases; nucleotides not matched to a gene: 3. This CDR3 is built from 14 residues. The CDR3 DNA sequence: TGTGCCAGCAGCGACAGGGGGCGCGAAAACATTCAGTACTTC. It translates to CASSDRGRENIQYF. Complete variable domain (other parts from reference TRBV7-9 and TRBJ2-4): DTGVSQNPRHKITKRGQNVTFRCDPISEHNRLYWYRQTLGQGPEFLTYFQNEAQLEKSRLLSDRFSAERPKGSFSTLEIQRTEQGDSAMYLCASSDRGRENIQYFGAGTRLSVL.